This TCR beta chain originates from a study of shared clonotypes between healthy human individuals. Study-level points and caveats: Sequencing depth was expected to influence donor clonotype sharing.

Memory CD4+ cells were the fraction left after CD45RA+ naive selection. The repertoire was sequenced with immunoSEQ multiplex PCR; TCRdb's copy has only in-frame clones and lacks some. The table includes about 1.1 million clones, approximately 78% detected once. The CDR3 covers 13 residues. V gave up 6 bases and J gave up 6 bases, with 12 bases separating them. The germline V gene has CDR1 MDHEN and CDR2 SYDVKM. Comment on this clone: Its antigen is still unknown.

Material: memory CD4+ T cells from PBMCs. Noted subset: CD45RA-negative fraction. The receptor comes from a man between 18 and 35 years old in good health. Some clones in this sample may be carry-over from other donors' samples. This rearrangement joins TRBV28 to TRBJ1-5; tentatively, D is TRBD1 (5 bases). The CDR3 is CASSSLGVQPQHF. The CDR3 DNA reads as TGTGCCAGCAGCTCCTTGGGGGTTCAGCCCCAGCATTTT. Full variable domain (outside the CDR3, taken from reference TRBV28 and TRBJ1-5): DVKVTQSSRYLVKRTGEKVFLECVQDMDHENMFWYRQDPGLGLRLIYFSYDVKMKEKGDIPEGYSVSREKKERFSLILESASTNQTSMYLCASSSLGVQPQHFGDGTRLSIL.